This TCR beta chain stems from a study of cytomegalovirus exposure and HLA in healthy donors. V lost 1 base, J lost 1 base, and 8 bases lay in between. This CDR3 is 15 amino acids long. Germline V gene data show CDR1 as SGDLS and CDR2 as YYNGEE. Primers: 60 Vbeta forward and 13 Jbeta reverse. TCRdb's copy holds only in-frame clones and misses some; the assay was immunoSEQ multiplex PCR. The table records around 110,000 clones, 71% of them present only once. The V and J genes are TRBV9 and TRBJ2-2, with D possibly being TRBD2 (5 bases). This sequence was found in a female donor in good health and CMV-seronegative. What was sequenced was PBMCs. Here the CDR3 DNA reads TGTGCCAGCAGCGTATCGGGAAAGAACACCGGGGAGCTGTTTTTT. Its protein product is CASSVSGKNTGELFF.